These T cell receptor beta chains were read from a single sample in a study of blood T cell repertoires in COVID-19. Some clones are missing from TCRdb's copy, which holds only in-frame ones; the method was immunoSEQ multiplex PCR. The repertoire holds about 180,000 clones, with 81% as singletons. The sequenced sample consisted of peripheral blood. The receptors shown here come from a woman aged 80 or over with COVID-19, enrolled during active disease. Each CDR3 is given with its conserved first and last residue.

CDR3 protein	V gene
CASSLSERSDGYTF	TRBV6-5
CASSPNRLAGGPEQYF	TRBV5-1
CASSPGSSGHNEQFF	TRBV18
CASSFRTDTQYF	TRBV19
CASSPYGAPYEQYF	TRBV5-6
CASSSLAGVGVTGELFF	TRBV7-9
CASSWARTGVTKYYNQPQHF	TRBV5-4
CASSVSGANVLTF	TRBV18
CASSRDWRADTQYF	TRBV7-2
CAGPGVREKLFF	TRBV7-4
CASSGLGTASTDTQYF	TRBV9
CASSTGLAGTYEQYF	TRBV5-5
CASTRVPGPTGELFF	TRBV6-5
CASSIRRSSYNSPLHF	TRBV19
CASSLVPSDRGDADTQYF	TRBV7-8
CAITVGMNTEAFF	TRBV10-3
CASSLVAGRTDTQYF	TRBV7-7
CASSLERGGFYEQYF	TRBV11-2
CAIKDWRAYEQYF	TRBV10-3
CASSSWTGNYEQYF	TRBV7-9
CSVVWTTSNYEQYF	TRBV29-1
CASGQGNSPLHF	TRBV28
CASSLEVLANYEQYF	TRBV7-2
CASSVADRAAPPYNEQFF	TRBV6-1
CASSQNHRNEQFF	TRBV18
CASSLEGRAGANVLTF	TRBV5-1
CASRIPGPLGGQYF	TRBV6-5
CAMAGGTDTQYF	TRBV10-3
CASSVAAEAFF	TRBV2
CASAGSGRPETQYF	TRBV18
CASSDPSGRGQETQYF	TRBV6-1
CASSPRWSGTYEQYF	TRBV5-4
CASSLADRGGTQYF	TRBV5-1
CASSLGEGGTQYF	TRBV7-9
CAIRGGQGDTEAFF	TRBV10-3
CASSPLRDNTQYF	TRBV18
CASSWGLAEETQYF	TRBV5-1
CATTSLAKNIQYF	TRBV2
CASSPRVSSNSPLHF	TRBV27
CASFGRGDYTEAFF	TRBV13
CAITQGVDGTDTQYF	TRBV10-3
CSVVGQGAWGYTF	TRBV29-1
CASSFRGRGNDEKLFF	TRBV27
CASSLVGGYGYTF	TRBV7-9
CASSPRSDTGELFF	TRBV18
CASSLASGSSASYEQYF	TRBV11-1
CASSQTAYSNQPQHF	TRBV9
CASSFAQVQETQYF	TRBV7-6
CASSLSLTGSAPYEQYF	TRBV28
CASSLPGGPSYEQYF	TRBV28
CASSIRTSGYEQYF	TRBV6-5
CSVEGGTNYGYTF	TRBV29-1
CSAKVSGRRIF	TRBV20-1
CASSLGTSGYNEQFF	TRBV5-1
CASSQSVAGPFEQYF	TRBV3-1/TRBV3-2
CASSLRTPYTTTHTQYF	TRBV28
CASSSPRGTDTGELFF	TRBV6-6
CASSSWGTGGLGYTF	TRBV27
CASSSSGTGGLYEQYF	TRBV9
CASSQPGGGGEKLFF	TRBV3-1/TRBV3-2